Below, 23 T cell receptor beta chains from the same sample are listed, as sequenced in a study of beta chain features in type 1 diabetes. cDNA synthesis used the whole RNA isolate, giving expressed TCRB sequences. The data were produced by immunoSEQ multiplex PCR, yet TCRdb's version contains in-frame clones alone and is incomplete. Altogether about 410,000 clones are present, approximately 14% being singletons, with the ten largest covering approximately 0.038%. Specimen: naive CD4+ T cells from blood. These receptors were collected from a man in his thirties or forties in good health.

A few counts support this clone. The chain is built from TRBV5-6 and TRBJ2-5; TRBD2 matches 12 bases. Germline V CDR1 and CDR2: SGHDT, YYEEEE. The CDR3 sequence is 14 residues long. V gave up 4 bases and J gave up 3 bases; unmatched junction bases: 1. CDR3 sequence reads: CASSRTSGEETQYF. CDR3 DNA: TGTGCCAGCAGCAGGACTAGCGGGGAAGAGACCCAGTACTTC.

The chain employs TRBV30 and TRBJ2-3; D is possibly TRBD1 (6 bases). V was trimmed by 4 bases and J by 2 bases, leaving 13 bases between them. CDR1 is GTSNPN, CDR2 SVGIG, per germline (reference sequence). The CDR3 is 14 amino acids. CDR3 nucleotide sequence: TGTGCCTGGATAAAAGACAGGCTCACAGATACGCAGTATTTT. Protein: CAWIKDRLTDTQYF.

This clone appeared a few times. The gene calls are TRBV7-9 and TRBJ2-4; 9 nucleotides agree with TRBD1. CDR3 length equals 15 residues. Trimming took 5 bases from V and 8 from J; bases not matched to a gene: 10. The germline gives CDR1 SEHNR, CDR2 FQNEAQ (reference sequence). Written as DNA, the CDR3 is TGTGCCAGCAGCCCACCCGGGACAGGGCAATACATTCAGTACTTC. Amino acid sequence: CASSPPGTGQYIQYF.

This clone was detected a few times. The same CDR3 also results from other DNA sequences found in this sample. The V gene is TRBV7-2, the J gene TRBJ2-3; D is uncertain. Deletions cut 1 base from V and 1 base from J, with 9 bases between. CDR3 length equals 15 residues. Germline CDR1 reads SGHTA; CDR2 reads FQGNSA. CDR3 sequence: CASSLGAVGTDTQYF. CDR3 in DNA: TGTGCCAGCAGCTTAGGGGCGGTTGGCACAGATACGCAGTATTTT.

This clone was counted between two and nine times. This sequence joins TRBV7-9 and TRBJ1-3; no clear D gene. Germline lookup yields CDR1 SEHNR and CDR2 FQNEAQ (reference sequence). V lost 6 bases, J lost 4 bases, and 10 bases lay in between. This CDR3 contains 13 residues. CDR3 region: CASSFRVGNTIYF. In DNA form, the CDR3 reads TGTGCCAGCAGTTTCCGGGTCGGAAACACCATATATTTT. Full variable domain (outside the CDR3, taken from reference TRBV7-9 and TRBJ1-3): DTGVSQNPRHKITKRGQNVTFRCDPISEHNRLYWYRQTLGQGPEFLTYFQNEAQLEKSRLLSDRFSAERPKGSFSTLEIQRTEQGDSAMYLCASSFRVGNTIYFGEGSWLTVV.

This clone appeared many times. The rearrangement joins TRBV4-3 to TRBJ2-1; D is unclear. The CDR3 is made up of 14 amino acids. CDR1 and CDR2 from the germline V gene are LGHNA and YSLEER. V gave up 4 bases and J gave up 6 bases, with 13 bases separating them. The CDR3 region is CASSPEDLSNEQFF. CDR3 nucleotide sequence: TGCGCCAGCAGCCCCGAAGACCTGAGCAATGAGCAGTTCTTC.

This chain joins TRBV7-3 and TRBJ2-2; 9 bases align to TRBD2. The germline V gene has CDR1 SGHTA and CDR2 FQGTGA. CDR3 size: 16 residues. The V and J ends lost 5 bases and 5 bases, in that order; junction bases with no gene match: 9. The CDR3 loop is CASSPSRTSATGELFF. The CDR3 nucleotides are TGTGCCAGCAGCCCATCTCGGACTAGCGCGACCGGGGAGCTGTTTTTT.

In its sample, this clone was seen many times. The rearrangement joins TRBV29-1 to TRBJ2-1, with D unresolved. The CDR3 loop spans 9 amino acids. With 2 bases removed from V and 10 bases from J, the gap between germline ends came to 3 bases. The germline V gene encodes CDR1 SQVTM and CDR2 ANQGSEA. CDR3 protein: CSVEWEQFF. The CDR3 coding sequence is TGCAGCGTTGAATGGGAGCAGTTCTTC.

Only a few counts were recorded for this clone. The chain couples TRBV11-2 to TRBJ2-3; TRBD2 aligns across 9 bases. The CDR3 loop spans 13 amino acids. J was trimmed by 13 bases and V by 3 bases; bases with no gene match: 8. Germline-derived CDR1 and CDR2 are SGHAT and FQNNGV. CDR3 sequence (DNA): TGTGCCAGCAGCTTCTCCGATGGCGGGAGGGAGTATTTT. It translates to CASSFSDGGREYF.

As for this clone: This same CDR3 is encoded by further DNA sequences in the sample. The chain uses TRBV6-6 and TRBJ2-5; D is tentatively TRBD1 or TRBD2 (6 bases each). This CDR3 spans 14 amino acids. Germline-derived CDR1 and CDR2 are MNHNY and SVGAGI (reference sequence). Trimming removed 2 bases from V and 4 bases from J, with 11 bases in between. CDR3 bases: TGTGCCAGCAGTTACGAGGGGGGCAGAGAGACCCAGTACTTC. Translated, it gives CASSYEGGRETQYF.

This rearrangement joins TRBV5-1 to TRBJ2-6, with D possibly being TRBD2 (5 bases). Germline V gene data show CDR1 as SGHRS and CDR2 as YFSETQ. Between the trimmed V and J ends, which lost 0 bases and 3 bases, there was a span of 7 bases. The CDR3 extends over 15 amino acids. CDR3 amino acids: CASSLEGSGANVLTF. CDR3 nucleotide sequence: TGCGCCAGCAGCTTGGAAGGGAGTGGGGCCAACGTCCTGACTTTC.

This rearrangement joins TRBV2 to TRBJ2-2; 7 positions match TRBD1. J gave up 3 bases and V 4 bases, and 8 bases lay outside the gene matches. This CDR3 region has 16 residues. Per germline, CDR1 SNHLY and CDR2 FYNNEI. The CDR3 region has the DNA TGTGCCAGCAGTGGAACCGGGACAGCGGACACCGGGGAGCTGTTTTTT. It translates to CASSGTGTADTGELFF.

The chain carries TRBV6-1 and TRBJ1-2; D remains ambiguous. Germline V CDR1 and CDR2: MNHNS, SASEGT. CDR3 length equals 12 residues. Trimming stripped 2 bases from V and 8 bases from J, with 9 bases between. CDR3: CASSERAAGYTF. The CDR3 region has the DNA TGTGCCAGCAGTGAAAGGGCAGCCGGCTACACCTTC.

The chain couples TRBV6-1 to TRBJ2-5; 8 nucleotides agree with TRBD2. Losses at the gene ends were 6 bases for V and 4 bases for J; bases not matched to a gene: 1. The CDR3 spans 12 residues. Looked up from germline, CDR1 is MNHNS and CDR2 is SASEGT. The CDR3 coding sequence is TGTGCCAGCAGAGCGGGGGTAGAGACCCAGTACTTC. This gives the protein CASRAGVETQYF.

Only a few counts were recorded for this clone. DNA of the CDR3: TGTGCCAGCAGCCCCACACAGGGAGAAGAGACCCAGTACTTC. Protein: CASSPTQGEETQYF. The chain is built from TRBV9 and TRBJ2-5, with D possibly being TRBD1 (6 bases). The V gene lost 4 bases and the J gene lost 3 bases, with 13 bases spanning the gap. The CDR3 covers 14 residues. Germline CDR1 SGDLS, CDR2 YYNGEE.

This chain joins TRBV10-3 and TRBJ2-3; 7 bases align to TRBD1. Looked up from germline, CDR1 is ENHRY and CDR2 is SYGVKD. Trimming at V came to 10 bases and at J to 6 bases, leaving 13 bases not matched to a gene. This CDR3 region has 14 residues. The CDR3 loop reads CATQRQGSSDTQYF. The CDR3 DNA sequence: TGTGCCACCCAACGACAGGGATCATCGGATACGCAGTATTTT.

This clone was counted a few times. At one end the junction does not follow the germline gene, possibly because of a read error. The chain joins TRBV5-4 to TRBJ2-5, with 7 bases that match TRBD1. The CDR3 covers 13 residues. In germline, CDR1 is SGHNT, CDR2 YYREEE (reference sequence). CDR3 sequence: CASSLTAKGALNF. For the CDR3, the DNA is TGTGCCAGCAGCTTGACAGCTAAGGGGGCCCTCAACTTC.

The chain joins TRBV7-3 to TRBJ2-3; D may be TRBD1 or TRBD2 (5 bases each). The CDR3 is 14 amino acids. Between the trimmed V and J ends, which lost 0 bases and 4 bases, there was a span of 8 bases. The germline CDR1 and CDR2 sequences are SGHTA and FQGTGA. The CDR3 DNA follows: TGTGCCAGCAGCTTAACGTCGGGGCCAGATACGCAGTATTTT. This translates into CASSLTSGPDTQYF.

This clone has more than one count but fewer than ten. Here the CDR3 reads CASSLGSWQGRTDTQYF. The CDR3, as DNA: TGTGCCAGCAGCTTAGGCTCGTGGCAGGGGCGTACAGATACGCAGTATTTT. The genes are TRBV7-9 and TRBJ2-3, with D possibly being TRBD1 (6 bases). The germline V gene encodes CDR1 SEHNR and CDR2 FQNEAQ (reference sequence). This CDR3 has 17 residues. Trimming took 1 base from V and 3 from J, leaving 17 bases between them. Combining the CDR3 with reference TRBV7-9 and TRBJ2-3 gives the whole variable domain DTGVSQNPRHKITKRGQNVTFRCDPISEHNRLYWYRQTLGQGPEFLTYFQNEAQLEKSRLLSDRFSAERPKGSFSTLEIQRTEQGDSAMYLCASSLGSWQGRTDTQYFGPGTRLTVL.

This rearrangement joins TRBV15 to TRBJ2-3, with D unclear. V dropped 6 bases and J dropped 6 bases, with 13 bases sitting between them. CDR1 LNHNV and CDR2 YYDKDF come from the germline V gene (reference sequence). The CDR3 is made up of 13 amino acids. This CDR3 is CATSIGLVDTQYF. In DNA, the CDR3 is TGTGCCACCAGTATCGGGTTAGTGGATACGCAGTATTTT. Using reference TRBV15 and TRBJ2-3 for the parts outside the CDR3, the full variable domain is DAMVIQNPRYQVTQFGKPVTLSCSQTLNHNVMYWYQQKSSQAPKLLFHYYDKDFNNEADTPDNFQSRRPNTSFCFLDIRSPGLGDTAMYLCATSIGLVDTQYFGPGTRLTVL.

Only a few counts were recorded for this clone. One end of the junction does not line up with germline, which may come from a read error. The chain employs TRBV7-9 and TRBJ1-1; the D is unclear. Germline V gene data show CDR1 as SEHNR and CDR2 as FQNEAQ (reference sequence). CDR3 size: 15 residues. The CDR3 here is CASSLALSGSEVKLF. The CDR3 bases are TGTGCCAGCAGCTTAGCGCTGAGTGGCTCTGAAGTCAAACTGTTT.

This clone was counted between two and nine times. This chain uses TRBV30 with TRBJ1-2; D is ambiguous. Per germline, CDR1 GTSNPN and CDR2 SVGIG (reference sequence). Trimming shortened V by 0 bases and J by 13 bases, and 15 bases separated the two germline ends. The CDR3 is made up of 12 amino acids. CDR3 sequence reads: CAWSVAPPRCTF. The CDR3 bases are TGTGCCTGGAGTGTAGCCCCCCCTAGGTGCACCTTC.

This clone came up a few times. The V gene is TRBV7-7, the J gene TRBJ2-2, with no clear D. Trimming pared 2 bases from V and 1 base from J, leaving 5 bases between. This CDR3 is built from 14 residues. CDR1 is SSHAT and CDR2 is FNYEAQ in the germline V gene (reference sequence). The CDR3 protein is CASSLSQNTGELFF. The CDR3 DNA reads TGTGCCAGCAGCTTAAGTCAGAACACCGGGGAGCTGTTTTTT.